This entry is about one TCR beta chain. The data originate from a study of CD8 T cells in Susac syndrome. TCR beta was sequenced from blood CD8+ and CD4+ T cells. The individuals used as controls were healthy donors who had been matched for both age and sex. Negative isolation was used for CD8+ and CD4+ T cells and FACS enrichment for TEMRA cells. Random-hexamer reverse transcription was applied to about 0.45 to 1 ug RNA. TCRdb processed the immunoSEQ multiplex PCR reads anew with MiXCR; each CDR3 protein has one entry. The sample has 90,000 or so distinct CDR3 sequences, approximately 92% seen once. The CDR3 length is 15 residues. Trimming shortened V by 5 bases and J by 6 bases, and 17 bases separated the two germline ends. From germline, CDR1 is SEHNR and CDR2 FQNEAQ (reference sequence).

This TCR came from a human donor in good health. The source material was CD8+ T cells from PBMCs. The V call is TRBV7-9, the J call TRBJ2-1, with D perhaps TRBD1 or TRBD2 (5 bases each). CDR3 bases: TGTGCCAGCAGCGGCTTGGGGGAAATCGGCAATGAGCAGTTCTTC. Its translation is CASSGLGEIGNEQFF.